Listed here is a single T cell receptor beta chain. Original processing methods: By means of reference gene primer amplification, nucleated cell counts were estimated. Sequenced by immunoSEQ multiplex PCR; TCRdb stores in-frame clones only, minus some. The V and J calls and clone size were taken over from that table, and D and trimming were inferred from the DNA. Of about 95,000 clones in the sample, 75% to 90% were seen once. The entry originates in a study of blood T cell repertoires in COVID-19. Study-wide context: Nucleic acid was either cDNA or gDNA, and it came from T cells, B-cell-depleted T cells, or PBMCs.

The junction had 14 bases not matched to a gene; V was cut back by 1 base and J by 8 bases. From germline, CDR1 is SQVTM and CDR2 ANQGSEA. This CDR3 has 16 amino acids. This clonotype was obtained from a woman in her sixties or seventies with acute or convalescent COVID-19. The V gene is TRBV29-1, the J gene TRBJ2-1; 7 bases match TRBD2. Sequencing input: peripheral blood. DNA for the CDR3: TGCAGCGTTGAAGTCGTGAGGACTAGTTATAACCATGAGCAGTTCTTC. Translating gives CSVEVVRTSYNHEQFF.